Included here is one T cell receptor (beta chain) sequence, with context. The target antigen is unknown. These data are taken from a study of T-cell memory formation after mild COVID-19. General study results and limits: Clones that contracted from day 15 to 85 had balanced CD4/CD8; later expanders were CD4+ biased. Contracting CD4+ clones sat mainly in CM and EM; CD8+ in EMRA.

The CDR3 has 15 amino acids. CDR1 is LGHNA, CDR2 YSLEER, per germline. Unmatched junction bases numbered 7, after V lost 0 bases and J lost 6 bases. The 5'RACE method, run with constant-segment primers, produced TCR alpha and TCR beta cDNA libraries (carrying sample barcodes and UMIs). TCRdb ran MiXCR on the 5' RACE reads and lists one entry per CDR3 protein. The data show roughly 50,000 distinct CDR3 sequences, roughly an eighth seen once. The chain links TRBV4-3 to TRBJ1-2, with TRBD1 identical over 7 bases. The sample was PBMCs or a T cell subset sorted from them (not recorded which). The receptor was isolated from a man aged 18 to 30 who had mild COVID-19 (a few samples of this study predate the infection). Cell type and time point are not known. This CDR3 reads CASSQDRGGGDGYTF. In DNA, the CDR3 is TGCGCCAGCAGCCAAGATCGAGGGGGCGGGGATGGCTACACCTTC.